This T cell receptor beta chain was sequenced in a study of cytomegalovirus exposure and HLA in healthy donors. The overall study: Some 85 million unique TCRs, all from HLA-typed donors, were included in an early release of the data.

A multiplex PCR was run with 60 Vbeta primers and 13 Jbeta primers. TCRdb keeps only in-frame clones here, not all; method: immunoSEQ multiplex PCR. The sample holds about 190,000 clones; 70% to 75% are singletons and the top ten take about 4.6%. Points from the study as a whole: For most subjects, TCR beta sequences were reported to predict HLA-A and HLA-B alleles with accuracy. Both high specificity and high sensitivity reportedly marked the classifier's diagnosis of cytomegalovirus status. Among the sequence variants, a highly shared cluster was likely an artifact of sequencing.

On this clone itself: Its antigen remains unidentified.

V was pared by 1 base and J by 0 bases, with 1 base of the junction left unmatched. The CDR3 is 17 residues long. Germline V gives CDR1 MDHEN, CDR2 SYDVKM. Sequencing input: PBMCs. The sequence derives from a man aged 30 to 45 in good health and CMV-seropositive. This rearrangement joins TRBV28 to TRBJ1-4, with TRBD1 matching 11 bases. Here the CDR3 DNA reads TGTGCCAGCAGTTTATCGGGACAGGGGGCAACTAATGAAAAACTGTTTTTT. Protein sequence: CASSLSGQGATNEKLFF.